This passage covers 27 T cell receptor beta chains from one sample sequenced in a study of blood T cell repertoires in COVID-19. The table came from immunoSEQ multiplex PCR; TCRdb's copy has only in-frame clones and leaves some out. The sample lists approximately 180,000 clones; about 81% were seen once. Sequencing was performed on peripheral blood. These TCRs come from a woman aged 65 to 85 with acute or convalescent COVID-19.

The chain joins TRBV20-1 to TRBJ2-2, with 10 bases that match TRBD1. J gave up 0 bases and V 3 bases, and 7 bases lay outside the gene matches. This CDR3 is 17 amino acids long. Germline V CDR1 and CDR2: DFQATT, SNEGSKA (reference sequence). CDR3 in amino acids: CSASRDRGAPNTGELFF. The CDR3, as DNA: TGCAGTGCTAGTAGGGACAGGGGTGCTCCGAACACCGGGGAGCTGTTTTTT.

The rearrangement links TRBV29-1 to TRBJ1-1; possibly TRBD1 for D (5 bases). Trimming shortened V by 2 bases and J by 2 bases, and 9 bases separated the two germline ends. Germline V gives CDR1 SQVTM, CDR2 ANQGSEA. The CDR3 covers 13 residues. Here the CDR3 DNA reads TGCAGCGTTGAACAGGGATTAAACACTGAAGCTTTCTTT. Protein sequence: CSVEQGLNTEAFF.

The chain carries TRBV28 and TRBJ1-5, with D unclear. V lost 0 bases to trimming and J lost 1 base, with 4 bases between them. Germline lookup yields CDR1 MDHEN and CDR2 SYDVKM. The CDR3 spans 14 residues. CDR3: CASSLWESNQPQHF. The CDR3 DNA is TGTGCCAGCAGTTTATGGGAGAGCAATCAGCCCCAGCATTTT.

This clone was seen repeatedly, ten times or more. The CDR3 DNA reads as TGTGCCAGCTCCCGCGACAGCGACACTGAAGCTTTCTTT. Its translation: CASSRDSDTEAFF. The chain uses TRBV7-3 and TRBJ1-1, with TRBD1 as a possible D gene (5 bases). V was clipped by 8 bases and J by 3 bases, with 13 bases between them. This CDR3 has 13 amino acids. CDR1 is SGHTA, CDR2 FQGTGA, per germline.

In its sample, this clone was seen many times. This chain links TRBV9 with TRBJ2-3, with D maybe TRBD1 (7 bases). Germline V CDR1 and CDR2: SGDLS, YYNGEE. CDR3 size: 19 residues. Between the trimmed V and J ends, which lost 1 base and 1 base, there was a span of 22 bases. The CDR3 loop is CASSVNPSLGGGGTDTQYF. In DNA, the CDR3 is TGTGCCAGCAGCGTAAACCCCTCATTAGGGGGCGGGGGCACAGATACGCAGTATTTT.

J is TRBJ1-5 and V is TRBV7-2; tentative D call: TRBD1 (5 bases). Germline CDR1 SGHTA, CDR2 FQGNSA. The CDR3 totals 16 residues. V was cut by 4 bases and J by 0 bases, with 13 bases left in between. For the CDR3, the DNA is TGTGCCAGCAGCTCTCGGGGGGGGAATAGCAATCAGCCCCAGCATTTT. This encodes CASSSRGGNSNQPQHF.

The V and J genes are TRBV5-1 and TRBJ1-4; no clear D. The germline CDR1 and CDR2 sequences are SGHRS and YFSETQ. V shed 4 bases and J shed 6 bases, with 10 bases lying between them. The CDR3 consists of 13 residues. The CDR3 protein is CASSPEPDEKLFF. CDR3 DNA: TGCGCCAGCAGCCCTGAACCGGATGAAAAACTGTTTTTT. Full variable domain (outside the CDR3, taken from reference TRBV5-1 and TRBJ1-4): KAGVTQTPRYLIKTRGQQVTLSCSPISGHRSVSWYQQTPGQGLQFLFEYFSETQRNKGNFPGRFSGRQFSNSRSEMNVSTLELGDSALYLCASSPEPDEKLFFGSGTQLSVL.

The genes are TRBV15 and TRBJ1-2; TRBD1 matches at 8 bases. Germline-derived CDR1 and CDR2 are LNHNV and YYDKDF (reference sequence). The trim removed 1 base at V and 7 bases at J, leaving 11 bases unmatched. This CDR3 has 16 residues. This CDR3 reads CATSRGVPRGLVGYTF. The CDR3, as DNA: TGTGCCACCAGCAGAGGGGTCCCCAGGGGGCTGGTTGGCTACACCTTC.

CDR3 sequence reads: CASSVFEGAGGYTF. CDR3 in DNA: TGTGCCAGCAGCGTATTTGAGGGGGCTGGGGGCTACACCTTC. The chain couples TRBV9 to TRBJ1-2; TRBD1 matches at 7 bases. The CDR3 runs to 14 residues. Trimming at V came to 1 base and at J to 8 bases, leaving 8 bases not matched to a gene. Germline loops: CDR1 SGDLS, CDR2 YYNGEE.

This clone was seen a handful of times. V gene TRBV29-1 combines with J gene TRBJ1-1; D may be TRBD1 (6 bases). The CDR3 covers 14 residues. Trimming pared 5 bases from V and 2 bases from J, leaving 15 bases between. Looked up from germline, CDR1 is SQVTM and CDR2 is ANQGSEA. The CDR3 loop is CSVKKQGVNTEAFF. The CDR3 coding sequence is TGCAGCGTTAAAAAACAGGGTGTAAACACTGAAGCTTTCTTT.

This chain connects TRBV7-2 to TRBJ2-1; D unresolved. Trimming left V 1 base short and J 0 bases short, with 7 bases between. This CDR3 has 15 amino acids. Germline V gene data show CDR1 as SGHTA and CDR2 as FQGNSA. The CDR3 bases are TGTGCCAGCAGCTTAGAGCGTACCTCCTACAATGAGCAGTTCTTC. It codes for CASSLERTSYNEQFF.

The V call is TRBV11-2, the J call TRBJ1-6; D uncertain. The ends were cut back, 3 bases at V and 3 bases at J, with 6 bases in the middle. There are 14 residues in the CDR3. Germline V gene sequence: CDR1 SGHAT, CDR2 FQNNGV. Here the CDR3 reads CASSFGSYNSPLHF. The CDR3 DNA is TGTGCCAGCAGCTTCGGGAGCTATAATTCACCCCTCCACTTT.

The rearrangement uses TRBV28 and TRBJ2-1; 12 nucleotides agree with TRBD2. After removal of 6 bases from V and 8 bases from J, the junction contained 14 bases not matched to a gene. Germline CDR1 reads MDHEN; CDR2 reads SYDVKM. This CDR3 is 17 amino acids long. Here the CDR3 reads CASSRTSGRSPYDEQFF. CDR3 in DNA: TGTGCCAGCAGCCGAACTAGCGGGAGGTCTCCTTATGATGAGCAGTTCTTC.

This clone has a handful of counts. This sequence joins TRBV5-4 and TRBJ2-1, with D possibly being TRBD2 (5 bases). The V gene lost 3 bases and the J gene lost 3 bases, with 13 bases spanning the gap. The CDR3 covers 15 residues. Germline V CDR1 and CDR2: SGHNT, YYREEE (reference sequence). Here the CDR3 reads CASSYDYQVYNEQFF. The CDR3 nucleotides read TGTGCCAGCAGCTACGACTACCAAGTCTACAATGAGCAGTTCTTC.

This clone was counted only a few times. V and J are TRBV29-1 and TRBJ1-3; D ambiguous. Trimming shortened V by 6 bases and J by 3 bases, and 6 bases separated the two germline ends. This CDR3 region has 11 residues. The V gene's germline CDR1 is SQVTM and CDR2 ANQGSEA. The CDR3 coding sequence is TGCAGCGTACCGGTTGGAAACACCATATATTTT. This encodes CSVPVGNTIYF.

The chain links TRBV9 to TRBJ1-2; 7 bases agree with TRBD1. The J segment lost 4 bases and the V segment lost 3 bases, leaving 6 bases of the junction unmatched. CDR3 size: 14 residues. The V gene's germline CDR1 is SGDLS and CDR2 YYNGEE. This CDR3 is CASSARQGSYGYTF. In DNA form, the CDR3 reads TGTGCCAGCAGCGCCCGACAGGGATCCTATGGCTACACCTTC.

The chain recombines TRBV18 with TRBJ1-1; D remains unclear. The CDR3 loop spans 13 amino acids. Deletions cut 2 bases from V and 0 bases from J, with 4 bases between. Germline-derived CDR1 and CDR2 are KGHSH and LQKENI. The CDR3 DNA follows: TGTGCCAGCTCACCAGACTTGAACACTGAAGCTTTCTTT. Its protein product is CASSPDLNTEAFF.

The genes are TRBV7-9 and TRBJ2-7; D is unclear. Trimming removed 4 bases from V and 5 bases from J, with 15 bases in between. CDR1 and CDR2 from the germline V gene are SEHNR and FQNEAQ (reference sequence). The CDR3 extends over 14 amino acids. This chain's CDR3 is CASSSTLEIHEQYF. In nucleotides, the CDR3 is TGTGCCAGCAGCTCGACCCTGGAGATCCACGAGCAGTACTTC.

The chain combines TRBV10-3 with TRBJ2-3; 11 bases agree with TRBD2. The trim removed 6 bases at V and 5 bases at J, leaving 4 bases unmatched. CDR3 length: 14 amino acids. CDR1 and CDR2 (germline): ENHRY, SYGVKD. The CDR3 loop reads CAISPSGGLDTQYF. The CDR3 DNA reads as TGTGCCATCAGCCCTAGCGGGGGGCTAGATACGCAGTATTTT.

The gene calls are TRBV4-1 and TRBJ2-7; D is possibly TRBD1 (6 bases). Germline CDR1 reads MGHRA; CDR2 reads YSYEKL. This CDR3 has 15 amino acids. The V gene lost 1 base and the J gene lost 2 bases, with 12 bases spanning the gap. CDR3 bases: TGCGCCAGCAGCCAAGCCCCGACAGGCCCCTACGAGCAGTACTTC. Residues: CASSQAPTGPYEQYF.

The V and J genes are TRBV19 and TRBJ1-2; no clear D gene. Germline V gene data show CDR1 as LNHDA and CDR2 as SQIVND (reference sequence). This CDR3 is built from 12 residues. V was cut by 5 bases and J by 6 bases, with 10 bases left in between. CDR3 sequence: CASSLGLNGYTF. CDR3 bases: TGTGCCAGTAGTCTTGGACTCAATGGCTACACCTTC.

The chain has TRBV3-1 (or the pseudogene TRBV3-2) and TRBJ2-2; weak D call: TRBD2 (7 bases). Germline CDR1 and CDR2: LGHDT and YNNKEL (reference sequence). The CDR3 is 16 amino acids. Between the trimmed V and J ends, which lost 4 bases and 1 base, there was a span of 13 bases. The CDR3 DNA follows: TGTGCCAGCAGCCCTGGGGGGGCTAAGAACACCGGGGAGCTGTTTTTT. This sequence encodes CASSPGGAKNTGELFF.

The rearrangement uses TRBV27 and TRBJ2-2; 7 bases map to TRBD2. V trimming: 8 bases; J trimming: 7 bases; junction bases outside the gene matches: 7. The CDR3 consists of 13 residues. From germline, CDR1 is MNHEY and CDR2 SMNVEV (reference sequence). Written as DNA, the CDR3 is TGTGCCAGCCGCCTTGGCGGGGGCGGGGAGCTGTTTTTT. It encodes CASRLGGGGELFF.

The CDR3 spells CATREPGGPAGELFF. The CDR3 coding sequence is TGTGCCACCCGGGAACCGGGGGGGCCTGCCGGGGAGCTGTTTTTT. The genes are TRBV6-5 and TRBJ2-2; TRBD2 aligns across 8 bases. V shed 10 bases, J shed 6 bases, and the junction held 13 bases outside the gene matches. Germline V lookup: CDR1 MNHEY, CDR2 SVGAGI. This CDR3 is 15 amino acids long.

J is TRBJ2-1 and V is TRBV14, with 8 bases identical to TRBD1. Per the germline V gene, CDR1 is SGHDN and CDR2 is FVKESK. V lost 5 bases to trimming and J lost 3 bases; unmatched junction nucleotides: 6. This CDR3 has 15 residues. The CDR3 DNA follows: TGTGCCAGCAGCGGGCAGGGGGCCTACTACAATGAGCAGTTCTTC. Translating it yields CASSGQGAYYNEQFF.

This chain uses TRBV10-3 with TRBJ2-3, with a weak D call TRBD2 (5 bases). Trimming removed 1 base from V and 3 bases from J, with 8 bases in between. The CDR3 runs to 14 residues. Germline CDR1 ENHRY, CDR2 SYGVKD. The CDR3 protein is CAISELDSTDTQYF. The CDR3 DNA reads TGTGCCATCAGTGAGTTGGACTCAACAGATACGCAGTATTTT.

The table lists this clone with a count of one. The V call is TRBV5-1, the J call TRBJ2-2, with 11 bases matching TRBD2. After removal of 7 bases from V and 1 base from J, the junction contained 0 bases not matched to a gene. Germline V gives CDR1 SGHRS, CDR2 YFSETQ. The length of the CDR3 is 14 residues. The CDR3 DNA is TGCGCCAGCGGACTAGCGGGGAACACCGGGGAGCTGTTTTTT. Amino acid sequence: CASGLAGNTGELFF.